These T cell receptor beta chains were read from a single sample in a study of a mutant IDH1 vaccine in newly diagnosed glioma. These receptors' targets are unknown. Libraries were prepared by immunoSEQ multiplex PCR; TCRdb keeps only in-frame clonotypes and omits some of them. This table has 35,000 to 55,000 clones, 81% appearing once. The source was PBMCs, collected from a glioma patient whose treatment included an IDH1 peptide vaccine. The origin of the receptors is a woman between 40 and 50 years old with glioma. Some clones in this sample may be carry-over from other donors' samples. The CDR3 runs from the conserved cysteine through the conserved F or W. The D gene is left open where the match is weak. Size is omitted from some rows. Given values are once, few, many or a class for expanded clones.

CDR3 length	D gene	V gene	J gene	clone size	CDR3 protein	CDR3 DNA
15	.	TRBV10-3	TRBJ2-2	once	CATHQVNPNTGELFF	TGTGCCACCCATCAAGTTAATCCGAACACCGGGGAGCTGTTTTTT
15	.	TRBV4-3	TRBJ2-3	.	CASSKGHTYTDTQYF	TGCGCCAGCAGCAAAGGGCACACCTACACAGATACGCAGTATTTT
16	TRBD2	TRBV27	TRBJ2-3	.	CASSLAGGPGTDTQYF	TGTGCCAGCAGTTTGGCGGGAGGGCCCGGCACAGATACGCAGTATTTT
12	.	TRBV5-1	TRBJ2-1	.	CASSQPYNEQFF	TGCGCCAGCAGCCAACCTTACAATGAGCAGTTCTTC
14	.	TRBV5-1	TRBJ2-2	.	CASSHTQGPGELFF	TGCGCCAGCAGCCACACACAGGGTCCCGGGGAGCTGTTTTTT
16	.	TRBV5-5	TRBJ1-2	few	CASSLGGWTGGYGYTF	TGTGCCAGCAGCTTGGGGGGGTGGACCGGCGGCTATGGCTACACCTTC
12	.	TRBV7-3	TRBJ2-2	.	CASATNTGELFF	TGTGCCAGCGCAACAAACACCGGGGAGCTGTTTTTT
13	.	TRBV7-8	TRBJ2-7	few	CASSPPAGDEQYF	TGTGCCAGCAGCCCCCCGGCTGGGGACGAGCAGTACTTC
17	.	TRBV27	TRBJ1-1	.	CASSLSNALNMNTEAFF	TGTGCCAGCAGTTTATCAAACGCTCTGAACATGAACACTGAAGCTTTCTTT
12	.	TRBV7-9	TRBJ2-7	once	CASSFLQGEQYF	TGTGCCAGCAGCTTCCTCCAAGGCGAGCAGTACTTC
16	.	TRBV6-1	TRBJ2-6	.	CASSEESGTGANVLTF	TGTGCCAGCAGTGAAGAGTCAGGGACTGGGGCCAACGTCCTGACTTTC
14	.	TRBV6-5	TRBJ1-1	few	CASSRDRRDTEAFF	TGTGCCAGCAGCAGAGATAGACGGGACACTGAAGCTTTCTTT
15	.	TRBV6-1	TRBJ1-5	.	CASSEVGRDNQPQHF	TGTGCCAGCAGTGAAGTAGGGCGGGACAATCAGCCCCAGCATTTT
15	TRBD2	TRBV6-6	TRBJ2-3	.	CASSYSGTSADTQYF	TGTGCCAGCAGTTACTCCGGGACTAGCGCAGATACGCAGTATTTT
14	.	TRBV29-1	TRBJ1-3	few	CSVEAGEDGNTIYF	TGCAGCGTTGAAGCAGGGGAGGACGGAAACACCATATATTTT
16	TRBD1	TRBV4-3	TRBJ2-5	.	CASSQDRDRAVQTQYF	TGCGCCAGCAGCCAAGACCGGGACAGGGCAGTACAGACCCAGTACTTC
18	TRBD1	TRBV10-3	TRBJ1-5	.	CAIRATGKGYQGDQPQHF	TGTGCCATCCGTGCGACAGGGAAGGGGTATCAGGGGGATCAGCCCCAGCATTTT
16	TRBD1	TRBV5-5	TRBJ1-1	.	CASSREPTGAGGEAFF	TGTGCCAGCAGCCGTGAGCCTACAGGGGCGGGGGGGGAAGCTTTCTTT
18	.	TRBV5-6	TRBJ2-1	.	CASSFVPPLGGPGDEQFF	TGTGCCAGCAGCTTCGTTCCCCCACTCGGGGGGCCGGGAGATGAGCAGTTCTTC
16	TRBD2	TRBV7-8	TRBJ2-1	few	CASSFSGRAGGSEQFF	TGTGCCAGCAGCTTTAGCGGGAGGGCCGGGGGTAGTGAGCAGTTCTTC
16	TRBD2	TRBV28	TRBJ2-7	.	CASSPPGGGSLDEQYF	TGTGCCAGCAGCCCACCCGGCGGCGGGAGTTTGGACGAGCAGTACTTC
14	.	TRBV25-1	TRBJ2-4	.	CASSVGLAKNIQYF	TGTGCCAGCAGTGTTGGCTTAGCCAAAAACATTCAGTACTTC
13	.	TRBV29-1	TRBJ1-6	.	CSVGGVRNSPLHF	TGCAGCGTTGGGGGGGTCCGGAATTCACCCCTCCACTTT
15	TRBD1	TRBV2	TRBJ1-5	.	CASSYDRGSNQPQHF	TGTGCCAGCAGTTATGACAGGGGGAGCAATCAGCCCCAGCATTTT
12	.	TRBV7-2	TRBJ1-5	.	CASSSLNQPQHF	TGTGCCAGCAGCTCATTGAATCAGCCCCAGCATTTT
15	.	TRBV10-1	TRBJ2-4	once	CARGAWTELKNIQYF	TGCGCCAGGGGGGCCTGGACAGAGCTCAAAAACATTCAGTACTTC
15	.	TRBV2	TRBJ2-3	.	CASSPRSGSTDTQYF	TGTGCCAGCAGTCCCCGCTCCGGGAGCACAGATACGCAGTATTTT
13	.	TRBV14	TRBJ1-1	few	CASSRTVNTEAFF	TGTGCCAGCAGCCGGACCGTGAACACTGAAGCTTTCTTT
17	TRBD2	TRBV5-1	TRBJ2-3	once	CASSPGTSGRAGDTQYF	TGCGCCAGCAGCCCGGGGACTAGCGGGAGGGCAGGAGATACGCAGTATTTT
17	TRBD1	TRBV19	TRBJ1-1	.	CASRMFIGTGLNTEAFF	TGTGCCAGTAGAATGTTTATTGGGACAGGCCTGAACACTGAAGCTTTCTTT
15	TRBD2	TRBV19	TRBJ2-2	few	CASSPKAGGSGELFF	TGTGCCAGTAGCCCTAAAGCGGGAGGCTCCGGGGAGCTGTTTTTT
14	TRBD2	TRBV7-2	TRBJ2-3	.	CASGPTSPTDTQYF	TGTGCCAGCGGACCGACTAGCCCCACAGATACGCAGTATTTT
13	.	TRBV6-5	TRBJ2-1	.	CASSDIEVYEQFF	TGTGCCAGCAGTGATATAGAGGTTTATGAGCAGTTCTTC
13	.	TRBV2	TRBJ2-7	.	CASRKQLTYEQYF	TGTGCCAGCAGAAAACAGCTCACGTACGAGCAGTACTTC
13	.	TRBV28	TRBJ2-7	.	CASSRFGGYEQYF	TGTGCCAGCAGTCGCTTCGGGGGCTACGAGCAGTACTTC
14	TRBD2	TRBV6-5	TRBJ2-1	.	CASSPGLAHNEQFF	TGTGCCAGCAGTCCCGGACTAGCTCACAATGAGCAGTTCTTC
17	.	TRBV27	TRBJ2-2	.	CASSFFRLPENTGELFF	TGTGCCAGCAGTTTTTTCCGGCTACCCGAAAACACCGGGGAGCTGTTTTTT
13	.	TRBV29-1	TRBJ1-5	.	CSVGETDYQPQHF	TGCAGCGTTGGAGAGACCGATTATCAGCCCCAGCATTTT
16	.	TRBV21-1	TRBJ1-2	.	CASSKGTGIYGYGYTF	TGTGCCAGCAGCAAGGGAACAGGGATTTACGGCTATGGCTACACCTTC
14	.	TRBV5-6	TRBJ1-2	.	CASSGSGAIYGYTF	TGTGCCAGCAGCGGGTCAGGAGCGATCTATGGCTACACCTTC
15	.	TRBV9	TRBJ2-7	.	CASSGAPGLSYEQYF	TGTGCCAGCAGCGGAGCCCCAGGGCTTTCCTACGAGCAGTACTTC
15	TRBD1	TRBV12-5	TRBJ2-1	.	CASGLVTGAYNEQFF	TGTGCTAGTGGTTTGGTTACAGGGGCCTACAATGAGCAGTTCTTC
13	.	TRBV29-1	TRBJ1-2	.	CSVRGSMVSGYTF	TGCAGCGTTCGAGGCAGTATGGTCTCTGGCTACACCTTC
15	TRBD2	TRBV9	TRBJ2-7	.	CASSVVAGSSYEQYF	TGTGCCAGCAGCGTAGTAGCGGGGAGCTCCTACGAGCAGTACTTC
11	.	TRBV28	TRBJ2-7	.	CASSKFYEQYF	TGTGCCAGCAGTAAATTCTACGAGCAGTACTTC
15	TRBD2	TRBV9	TRBJ2-1	.	CASSVGGGGPNEQFF	TGTGCCAGCAGCGTAGGTGGGGGGGGACCCAATGAGCAGTTCTTC
13	.	TRBV7-9	TRBJ2-5	.	CASSFLERETQYF	.
14	.	TRBV6-1	TRBJ2-3	few	CASVRRGEADTQYF	TGTGCCAGCGTAAGGAGGGGGGAGGCAGATACGCAGTATTTT
14	.	TRBV2	TRBJ1-2	once	CASNPRPRNYGYTF	TGTGCCAGCAATCCCAGGCCCCGAAACTATGGCTACACCTTC
12	.	TRBV6-5	TRBJ1-4	.	CASSTGGEKLFF	TGTGCCAGCAGCACCGGAGGGGAAAAACTGTTTTTT
14	.	TRBV5-1	TRBJ1-3	.	CASSFKDAGNTIYF	TGCGCCAGCAGCTTCAAGGACGCTGGAAACACCATATATTTT
14	.	TRBV19	TRBJ1-5	.	CASSIRGGNQPQHF	TGTGCCAGTAGTATTAGGGGTGGCAATCAGCCCCAGCATTTT
12	.	TRBV19	TRBJ1-4	.	CASSTGSGKLFF	TGTGCCAGTAGTACCGGCTCCGGAAAACTGTTTTTT
17	TRBD2	TRBV2	TRBJ2-4	.	CASSKERGGPGKNIQYF	TGTGCCAGCAGCAAAGAGCGGGGGGGCCCAGGCAAAAACATTCAGTACTTC